This T cell receptor (beta chain) was retrieved from a study of cytomegalovirus exposure and HLA in healthy donors. Findings and limits, study-wide: When the data were analyzed later, several of the most significant clusters appeared to be linked to common viral pathogens.

J gave up 4 bases and V 1 base, and 2 bases lay outside the gene matches. The CDR3 is 14 amino acids. Germline CDR1 is SGHNT and CDR2 is YENEEA. As regards this clone: Its antigen is undetermined.

Donors were ostensibly healthy at sampling, although undocumented immune exposures were probable. 60 Vbeta and 13 Jbeta primers were used in PCR. Profiled with immunoSEQ multiplex PCR; TCRdb holds only in-frame clones, not every one. The repertoire includes around 94,000 clones, roughly 80% of them detected once, and around a tenth sits in the top ten. The chain is built from TRBV11-3 and TRBJ2-3; 7 nucleotides agree with TRBD1. The sample taken for sequencing was PBMCs. This receptor was identified in a male donor in good health and CMV-seropositive. CDR3 sequence (DNA): TGTGCCAGCAGCTTAGGACAGGGTGCAGATACGCAGTATTTT. It encodes CASSLGQGADTQYF.